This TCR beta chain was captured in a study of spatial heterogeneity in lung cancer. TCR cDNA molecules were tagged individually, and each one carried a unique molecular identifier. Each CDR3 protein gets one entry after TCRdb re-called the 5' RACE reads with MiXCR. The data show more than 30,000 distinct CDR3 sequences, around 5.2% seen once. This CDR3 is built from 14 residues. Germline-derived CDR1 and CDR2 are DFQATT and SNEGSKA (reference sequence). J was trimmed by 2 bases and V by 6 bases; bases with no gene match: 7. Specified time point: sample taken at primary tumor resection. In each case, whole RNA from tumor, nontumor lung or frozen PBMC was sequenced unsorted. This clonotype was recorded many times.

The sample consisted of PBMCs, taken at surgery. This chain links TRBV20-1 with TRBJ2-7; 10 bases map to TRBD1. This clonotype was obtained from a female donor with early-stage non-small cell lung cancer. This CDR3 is CSAFGDRGTYEQYF. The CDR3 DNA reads TGCAGTGCGTTCGGGGACAGGGGAACCTACGAGCAGTACTTC.